The rows below give T cell receptor beta chains drawn from one sample of a study of OX40 agonist ivuxolimab in advanced cancers. The assay was immunoSEQ multiplex PCR, and TCRdb's table has in-frame clones only and misses some. The table has tens of thousands of clones, around 86% seen once. The material sequenced was CD4+ or CD8+ T cells sorted from blood, taken in a trial of the OX40 agonist ivuxolimab. The origin of the receptors is an adult with an advanced solid tumor such as melanoma, head and neck, liver or kidney cancer. The CDR3 runs from the conserved cysteine through the conserved F or W. D genes are given only for firm matches. Some rows mark clone size as missing; the rest say once, few, many or name a class of expanded clone.

length | D | J | V | size | CDR3 | DNA
15 | . | TRBJ2-7 | TRBV27 | . | CASSLKGGLSYEQYF | TGTGCCAGCAGTTTAAAGGGGGGCCTCTCCTACGAGCAGTACTTC
15 | . | TRBJ2-6 | TRBV4-1 | . | CASSQQGPGANVLTF | TGCGCCAGCAGCCAACAGGGTCCTGGGGCCAACGTCCTGACTTTC
12 | . | TRBJ2-7 | TRBV29-1 | . | CSVDGPSYEQYF | TGCAGCGTTGACGGTCCCAGCTACGAGCAGTACTTC
17 | . | TRBJ1-2 | TRBV14 | . | CASSQVSKLPSNYGYTF | TGTGCCAGCAGCCAAGTTAGTAAGTTACCAAGCAACTATGGCTACACCTTC
15 | TRBD1 | TRBJ1-4 | TRBV5-4 | . | CASSFPGQGGEKLFF | TGTGCCAGCAGCTTCCCGGGACAGGGGGGCGAAAAACTGTTTTTT
11 | . | TRBJ2-7 | TRBV18 | many | CASSLDGEQYF | TGTGCCAGCTCACTTGACGGTGAGCAGTACTTC
16 | TRBD2 | TRBJ2-3 | TRBV5-6 | once | CASSARLAGAEDTQYF | TGTGCCAGCAGCGCCCGGCTAGCGGGGGCTGAAGATACGCAGTATTTT
14 | TRBD1 | TRBJ1-1 | TRBV5-1 | . | CASSWRTGATEAFF | TGCGCCAGCAGCTGGAGAACAGGGGCTACTGAAGCTTTCTTT
12 | . | TRBJ1-2 | TRBV7-9 | once | CASSLEESGYTF | TGTGCCAGCAGCTTAGAAGAGAGTGGCTACACCTTC
18 | TRBD2 | TRBJ2-3 | TRBV5-6 | . | CASSPYGTSGMRTDTQYF | TGTGCCAGCAGCCCCTATGGGACTAGCGGGATGAGGACAGATACGCAGTATTTT
11 | . | TRBJ2-5 | TRBV7-9 | . | CASSFGETQYF | TGTGCCAGCAGCTTCGGGGAGACCCAGTACTTC
13 | . | TRBJ1-1 | TRBV6-5 | . | CATSTEPLTEAFF | TGTGCCACCTCAACAGAGCCGCTCACTGAAGCTTTCTTT
15 | . | TRBJ2-7 | TRBV6-5 | . | CASSYSGGGSDEQYF | TGTGCCAGCAGTTACTCGGGAGGAGGGTCGGACGAGCAGTACTTC
14 | . | TRBJ2-6 | TRBV2 | . | CASKLSSGANVLTF | TGTGCCAGCAAATTGAGCTCTGGGGCCAACGTCCTGACTTTC
13 | . | TRBJ2-1 | TRBV6-1 | . | CASMVQGYNEQFF | TGTGCCAGCATGGTCCAGGGGTACAATGAGCAGTTCTTC
15 | . | TRBJ1-4 | TRBV15 | once | CATSSGGTGNEKLFF | TGTGCCACCAGCAGTGGCGGGACGGGTAATGAAAAACTGTTTTTT
17 | TRBD2 | TRBJ2-7 | TRBV6-1 | . | CASSDSSGSEIPYEQYF | TGTGCCAGCAGTGATTCTAGCGGGAGTGAAATACCCTACGAGCAGTACTTC
12 | . | TRBJ1-2 | TRBV30 | . | CAWRGGTYGYTF | TGTGCCTGGAGAGGGGGAACCTATGGCTACACCTTC
13 | TRBD2 | TRBJ2-1 | TRBV19 | . | CASTRGRGNEQFF | TGTGCCAGTACTCGCGGGAGAGGCAATGAGCAGTTCTTC
13 | . | TRBJ2-3 | TRBV4-1 | . | CASSQEGTDTQYF | TGCGCCAGCAGCCAAGAAGGGACAGATACGCAGTATTTT
16 | TRBD1 | TRBJ1-6 | TRBV2 | . | CASSDDRGSDNSPLHF | TGTGCCAGCAGCGACGACAGGGGCAGCGATAATTCACCCCTCCACTTT
13 | . | TRBJ1-1 | TRBV9 | . | CASSARGSGEAFF | TGTGCCAGCAGCGCCCGGGGGTCCGGTGAAGCTTTCTTT